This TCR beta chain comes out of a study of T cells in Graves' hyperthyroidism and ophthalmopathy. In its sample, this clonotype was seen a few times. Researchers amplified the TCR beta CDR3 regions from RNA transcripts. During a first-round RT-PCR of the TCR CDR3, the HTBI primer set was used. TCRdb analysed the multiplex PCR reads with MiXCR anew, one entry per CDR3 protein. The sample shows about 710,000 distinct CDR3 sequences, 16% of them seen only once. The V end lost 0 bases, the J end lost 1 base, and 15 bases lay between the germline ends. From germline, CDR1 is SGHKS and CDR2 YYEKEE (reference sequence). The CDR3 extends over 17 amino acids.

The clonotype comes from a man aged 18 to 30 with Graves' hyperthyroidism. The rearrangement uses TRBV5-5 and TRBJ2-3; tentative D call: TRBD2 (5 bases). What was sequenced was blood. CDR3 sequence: CASSLGNSAWGTDTQYF. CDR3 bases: TGTGCCAGCAGCTTGGGTAATAGCGCATGGGGCACAGATACGCAGTATTTT.